This T cell receptor (beta chain) was profiled in a study of blood T cell repertoires in COVID-19. Background on the study: Both acute and convalescent COVID-19 samples were obtained from the United States, Italy and Spain. Sample material is recorded as cDNA or gDNA derived from T cells, B-cell-depleted T cells, or PBMCs.

In the original processing: Nucleated cell number was recorded as an estimate derived from reference gene primer amplification. Some clones are missing from TCRdb's copy, which holds only in-frame ones; the method was immunoSEQ multiplex PCR. The V and J calls and clone size are taken from that table; D and trimming were inferred from the DNA. The data show tens of thousands of clones, with about 89% seen just once and approximately 5% held by the top ten. The CDR3 consists of 16 residues. V lost 3 bases, J lost 0 bases, and 12 bases lay in between. In germline, CDR1 is SGHAT, CDR2 FQNNGV. Sequences were obtained from peripheral blood. V gene TRBV11-2 combines with J gene TRBJ1-3; the D gene is possibly TRBD1 (6 bases). The origin of this receptor is a man aged 50 to 59 with active or convalescent COVID-19. CDR3 sequence reads: CASSFLGANSGNTIYF. CDR3 in DNA: TGTGCCAGCAGCTTTTTGGGGGCGAACTCTGGAAACACCATATATTTT.